Listed here is a single T cell receptor beta chain. The antigen remains unidentified. This specimen comes from a study of OX40 agonist ivuxolimab in advanced cancers. Study-wide context: Intravenous ivuxolimab was administered to patients every 2 weeks at 0.01 to 10 mg/kg. Having had anti-PD-1, anti-PD-L1 or anti-CTLA-4 therapy before was allowed, and roughly 40% had some.

General study findings and limits: The CD4+ and CD8+ T cells in the blood had expanded clonally by week 6 at 0.1 to 3.0 mg/kg. Normalized T-cell clonal expansion was also low in a subset of nonresponders.

Repertoires were generated with immunoSEQ multiplex PCR, while TCRdb's copy carries only in-frame clones and drops some. The table lists about 50,000 clones, 70% to 90% of them singletons. Between the trimmed V and J ends, which lost 4 bases and 1 base, there was a span of 17 bases. The CDR3 length is 17 residues. CDR1 LNHDA and CDR2 SQIVND come from the germline V gene (reference sequence). The sequence derives from an adult with an advanced solid tumor such as melanoma, head and neck, liver or kidney cancer. The chain recombines TRBV19 with TRBJ2-4; a possible D gene is TRBD2 (6 bases). Source: CD4+ or CD8+ T cells sorted from blood, taken in a trial of the OX40 agonist ivuxolimab. The CDR3 nucleotides read TGTGCCAGTAGTACAGCGCCGGGGGTTGGGGCCAAAAACATTCAGTACTTC. This codes for CASSTAPGVGAKNIQYF. The entire variable domain, with the rest obtained from reference TRBV19 and TRBJ2-4, is as follows: DGGITQSPKYLFRKEGQNVTLSCEQNLNHDAMYWYRQDPGQGLRLIYYSQIVNDFQKGDIAEGYSVSREKKESFPLTVTSAQKNPTAFYLCASSTAPGVGAKNIQYFGAGTRLSVL.